Listed here are 2 T cell receptor beta chains from one sample, sequenced in a study of identical twins. TCRdb recomputed calls from the 5' RACE reads with MiXCR, one row per CDR3 protein. The sample lists 550,000 to 800,000 distinct CDR3 sequences, under 8.5% occurring once. The data also belong to a second study, concerning yellow fever vaccine responses in identical twins.

Source material: PBMCs. The receptors come from a woman in her late teens or twenties in good health.

This chain uses TRBV3-1 with TRBJ2-1; 13 nucleotides agree with TRBD2. This CDR3 is 16 amino acids long. Per the germline V gene, CDR1 is LGHDT and CDR2 is YNNKEL (reference sequence). The V gene end was trimmed by 5 bases and the J gene end by 5 bases; junction bases not matched to a gene: 6. Here the CDR3 reads CASSFLLAGGNNEQFF. CDR3 DNA sequence: TGTGCCAGCAGCTTTCTACTAGCGGGAGGGAACAATGAGCAGTTCTTC.

This clonotype has just a few counts. The chain has TRBV10-3 and TRBJ1-1; no firm D call. CDR1 and CDR2 from the germline V gene are ENHRY and SYGVKD. CDR3 length: 12 amino acids. V was clipped by 0 bases and J by 8 bases, with 7 bases between them. CDR3 sequence (DNA): TGTGCCATCAGTGAGTCGACCGGGGAAGCTTTCTTT. It translates to CAISESTGEAFF.